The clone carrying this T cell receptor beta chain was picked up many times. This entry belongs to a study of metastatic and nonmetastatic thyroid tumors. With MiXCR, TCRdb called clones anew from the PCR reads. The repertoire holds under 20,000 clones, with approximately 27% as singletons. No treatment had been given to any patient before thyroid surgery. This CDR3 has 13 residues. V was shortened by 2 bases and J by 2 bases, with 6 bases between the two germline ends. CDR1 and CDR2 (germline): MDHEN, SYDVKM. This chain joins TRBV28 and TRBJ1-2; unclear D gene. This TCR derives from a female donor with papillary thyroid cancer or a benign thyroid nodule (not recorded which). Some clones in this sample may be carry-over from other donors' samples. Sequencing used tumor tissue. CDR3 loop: CASSLGQNYGYTF. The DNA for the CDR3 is TGTGCCAGCAGTTTAGGGCAGAACTATGGCTACACCTTC.